This T cell receptor beta chain was sequenced during a study of PD-1 blockade in classical Hodgkin lymphoma. Every single patient, without exception, relapsed after autologous stem cell transplantation, and brentuximab vedotin exposure varied. V was pared by 6 bases and J by 0 bases, with 15 bases between. Per germline, CDR1 MNHNY and CDR2 SVGAGI (reference sequence). The CDR3 spans 15 residues. The table came from immunoSEQ multiplex PCR; TCRdb's copy has only in-frame clones and leaves some out. The repertoire holds 20,000 to 25,000 clones, with around 64% as singletons. Sequencing used peripheral blood mononuclear cells (PBMCs), obtained at baseline. The sequence came from a human donor with classical Hodgkin lymphoma. This chain joins TRBV6-6 and TRBJ2-7, with D possibly matching TRBD2 (6 bases). CDR3: CASSPSGGTSYEQYF. In nucleotides, the CDR3 is TGTGCCAGCAGCCCCTCGGGCGGGACCTCCTACGAGCAGTACTTC.